This TCR beta chain was documented in a study of beta chain features in type 1 diabetes (dated by TCRdb to the late 2010s). For context, the study as a whole: Patients and healthy donors did not differ in mean age, gender distribution, total cell number or subset yield. A total of around 100 million sorted cells were examined across all samples, and RNA yield correlated strongly with the number of cells per subset. In the study, TCRB repertoires of sorted circulating CD4+ T cell subsets from recently diagnosed type 1 diabetes patients were compared with those of matched healthy donors. Naive and central memory subsets were obtained from all 30 or so donors, but regulatory and stem cell-like memory subsets were isolated from only 8 patients and roughly eight healthy donors. General conclusions and limits of the study: Because cDNA was sequenced instead of genomic DNA, highly expressing activated cells could be over-represented, though the groups showed no difference in activation or CD3 levels. A moderate but significant shortening of TCRB CDR3 length was observed in type 1 diabetes patients in all four CD4+ subsets. The naive, central memory and regulatory TCRB repertoires appeared to resemble one another more closely among patients than among healthy donors. PCR might favor shorter templates, but patient and control samples were amplified and corrected together, so any skew would affect both groups equally. At VDJ recombination sites, patients with type 1 diabetes made fewer insertions and deleted more nucleotides, a pattern implying thymic rearrangement abnormalities. Because small numbers of individuals were included in the HLA sub-analyses, any influence of HLA type on TCRB rearrangement was left unresolved.

This clone was seen more than once but under ten times. Its target antigen remains unknown. Within one base of it there is no much larger clone, and no base qualities were kept. From each donor, a single peripheral blood sample of around 120 mL on average was drawn into heparinised tubes. A BD FACSAria II was used to sort naive, central memory, regulatory and stem cell-like memory CD4+ T cells with a panel that included CD45RO, CCR7, CD25, CD127, CD95 and CD27. All sorted populations exceeded 98% purity. PBMCs were isolated right away by Lymphoprep density gradient centrifugation and were stained directly, without culture. Samples were stained and sorted in pairs, with one healthy donor and one patient per experiment, so that batch effects were minimized. Here V drops 1 base and J drops 5 bases, and the junction holds 10 bases not matched to any gene. For CDR1 and CDR2, the germline V gene lists MGHRA and YSYEKL. There are 17 amino acids in the CDR3, from cysteine to phenylalanine inclusive. CDR3 DNA only is kept here, 51 bases in frame from base 1.

The entire amount of isolated RNA was reverse transcribed using the High Capacity cDNA Reverse Transcription Kit, so the sequenced TCRB transcripts were expressed ones. Naive, central memory and regulatory T cell samples underwent deep immunoSEQ sequencing, averaging roughly 3.3 million total reads per sample. Sorted cells were lysed in RLT buffer, and RNA was extracted using DNase-treated RNeasy Micro or Mini kits according to cell number. To prevent cross-contamination, each cell subset was processed individually, whereas patient and healthy donor samples were processed jointly. The immunoSEQ multiplex PCR was used to amplify TCRB sequences from cDNA, generating 87-bp fragments that spanned the CDR3 region. The amplicons were sequenced using the Illumina HiSeq platform. The original pipeline was this. PCR bias was computationally corrected using synthetic template baselines, reads within Hamming distance 2 were collapsed, and singletons that could not be merged were discarded. Reads were aligned against IMGT to assign V, D and J genes, CDR3 length and insertions or deletions at six rearrangement sites. Within each subset, clonotype counts were normalized to the number of sorted cells before true diversity and Gini coefficients were calculated with the tcR R package. The overlap coefficient, calculated on TCRB nucleotide sequences, was used to quantify repertoire sharing. As a proxy for the pre-selection repertoire, out-of-frame TCRB sequences from naive cells were analyzed. TCRdb re-hosts the immuneACCESS table, in-frame sequences only. Its copies lack some clones; in the studies checked, an unresolved V gene accounts for under half of them, and the cause for the rest is not known. From that table come the V and J calls and clone size; the DNA was used to work out D and trimming. For this sample the table gives hundreds of thousands of clones, of which 14% to 15% were detected only once. The ten largest clones represent 0.015% to 0.017% of the sample.

This sequence was found in a man aged 18 to 35 with type 1 diabetes. Rearrangement joined TRBV4-1 to TRBJ2-1, with 8 middle bases fitting TRBD2. Source material: naive CD4+ T cells from blood. The cell subset or site label, as the study defines it: true naive CD4+ T cells. The CDR3 protein: CASSQGSSGRSHNEQFF. The DNA sequence is as follows: TGCGCCAGCAGCCAAGGTTCGAGCGGGAGAAGCCACAATGAGCAGTTCTTC.